The clone carrying this TCR beta chain showed up just once. Looked up from germline, CDR1 is SGHNT and CDR2 is YENEEA. V was clipped by 2 bases and J by 5 bases, with 15 bases between them. The CDR3 runs 15 residues. Study processing details: Reference gene primer amplification yielded estimated nucleated cell counts. Produced via immunoSEQ multiplex PCR; TCRdb's table is partial and in-frame only. From that table come the V and J calls and clone size; the DNA was used to work out D and trimming. The sample includes under 150,000 clones, approximately 90% seen only once; the top ten take less than 20%. The data were taken from a study of blood T cell repertoires in COVID-19. Study at large: The origin of the acute and convalescent COVID-19 samples was the United States, Italy and Spain. Sample material is recorded as cDNA or gDNA derived from T cells, B-cell-depleted T cells, or PBMCs.

This clonotype was obtained from a man between 50 and 59 years old with active or convalescent COVID-19. Sequencing was carried out using peripheral blood. The rearrangement uses TRBV11-3 and TRBJ1-1; no clear D. CDR3 nucleotides: TGTGCCAGCAGCTTATACCCTCGGAGAGGGACTGAAGCTTTCTTT. Translating gives CASSLYPRRGTEAFF. The full variable domain, in which reference TRBV11-3 and TRBJ1-1 provide the parts outside the CDR3, is EAGVVQSPRYKIIEKKQPVAFWCNPISGHNTLYWYLQNLGQGPELLIRYENEEAVDDSQLPKDRFSAERLKGVDSTLKIQPAELGDSAVYLCASSLYPRRGTEAFFGQGTRLTVV.